The 21 T cell receptor beta chains below all came from one sample that was sequenced in a study of cytomegalovirus exposure and HLA in healthy donors. Primers included in the PCR were 60 Vbeta and 13 Jbeta primers. Sequencing used immunoSEQ multiplex PCR; TCRdb keeps in-frame clones, though not all of them. The table records around 100,000 clones, roughly 83% of them present only once. Sample: PBMCs. Receptor source: a woman between 18 and 29 years old in good health and CMV-seropositive.

The rearrangement joins TRBV5-1 to TRBJ2-5; D is perhaps TRBD1 (6 bases). V lost 2 bases, J lost 4 bases, and 12 bases lay in between. The CDR3 runs to 14 residues. The germline V gene has CDR1 SGHRS and CDR2 YFSETQ. The CDR3 loop is CASSFQGSGETQYF. In nucleotides, the CDR3 is TGCGCCAGCAGCTTTCAGGGGTCGGGAGAGACCCAGTACTTC.

This chain connects TRBV6-5 to TRBJ1-1; D remains unclear. Germline V gene lookup returns CDR1 MNHEY and CDR2 SVGAGI. V was shortened by 3 bases and J by 7 bases, with 12 bases between the two germline ends. The CDR3 consists of 13 residues. The CDR3 DNA follows: TGTGCCAGCAGTTATGGGTCGGGGTTTGAAGCTTTCTTT. This sequence encodes CASSYGSGFEAFF.

The rearrangement uses TRBV5-1 and TRBJ2-5; a weak D match, TRBD1 (6 bases). The DNA end favors TRBJ2-7, so the J call may be wrong. The CDR3 consists of 14 residues. CDR1 is SGHRS and CDR2 is YFSETQ in the germline V gene. The chain's CDR3 is CASSLGDRPYEQYF. CDR3 DNA sequence: TGCGCCAGCAGCTTGGGTGACAGGCCCTACGAGCAGTACTTC.

The genes are TRBV30 and TRBJ2-7; no firm D call. Germline V gene sequence: CDR1 GTSNPN, CDR2 SVGIG (reference sequence). This CDR3 region has 12 residues. Trimming pared 4 bases from V and 0 bases from J, leaving 7 bases between. The CDR3 loop is CAWNSFSYEQYF. The CDR3 bases are TGTGCCTGGAACAGTTTCTCCTACGAGCAGTACTTC.

The genes are TRBV11-2 and TRBJ2-3; no reliable D call. CDR1 is SGHAT, CDR2 FQNNGV, per germline. Trimming stripped 0 bases from V and 2 bases from J, with 3 bases between. This CDR3 has 13 amino acids. Written as DNA, the CDR3 is TGTGCCAGCAGCTTAGAACACACAGATACGCAGTATTTT. This codes for CASSLEHTDTQYF.

This chain links TRBV2 with TRBJ2-3; 8 bases are a match to TRBD1. The CDR3 is 15 amino acids. J gave up 1 base and V 5 bases, and 5 bases lay outside the gene matches. Germline V gives CDR1 SNHLY, CDR2 FYNNEI. CDR3 bases: TGTGCCAGCAGTATAATGACAGGGGGCACAGATACGCAGTATTTT. The encoded protein is CASSIMTGGTDTQYF.

The chain couples TRBV10-3 to TRBJ2-1, with 12 bases fitting TRBD2. V lost 8 bases to trimming and J lost 5 bases; unmatched junction nucleotides: 10. From germline, CDR1 is ENHRY and CDR2 SYGVKD. This CDR3 region has 16 residues. The CDR3 sequence: CAIGVVLAGGHNEQFF. CDR3 coding DNA: TGTGCCATCGGCGTGGTGCTAGCGGGAGGGCACAATGAGCAGTTCTTC.

The rearrangement joins TRBV11-2 to TRBJ2-5; D is ambiguous. The J call may be faulty, since TRBJ2-7 better matches the DNA end. This CDR3 is built from 13 residues. Germline V gene lookup returns CDR1 SGHAT and CDR2 FQNNGV. The CDR3 loop is CASSPSANYEQYF. The CDR3 region has the DNA TGTGCCAGCAGTCCGTCCGCAAACTACGAGCAGTACTTC.

The chain carries TRBV30 and TRBJ2-1; the match to TRBD2 covers 11 bases. Germline V gene sequence: CDR1 GTSNPN, CDR2 SVGIG (reference sequence). V trimming: 1 base; J trimming: 2 bases; junction bases outside the gene matches: 10. The CDR3 covers 18 residues. The CDR3 region is CAWSDDSGRAAAYNEQFF. The CDR3 bases are TGTGCCTGGAGTGACGATAGCGGGAGGGCCGCAGCCTACAATGAGCAGTTCTTC.

The chain is built from TRBV7-8 and TRBJ2-3; 7 bases map to TRBD2. The CDR3 consists of 14 residues. CDR1 is SGHVS and CDR2 is FQNEAQ in the germline V gene. Losses at the gene ends were 10 bases for V and 6 bases for J; bases not matched to a gene: 13. The CDR3 sequence: CAIGRASAQDTQYF. CDR3 DNA sequence: TGTGCCATTGGGAGGGCCTCCGCACAGGATACGCAGTATTTT.

This sequence joins TRBV4-2 and TRBJ2-3, with 7 bases aligning to TRBD1. The CDR3 covers 16 residues. Germline CDR1 is LGHNA and CDR2 is YNFKEQ. J lost 1 base, V lost 1 base, and 5 bases had no gene match. CDR3 DNA sequence: TGTGCCAGCAGCCAAGGGACAGGCTACCGCACAGATACGCAGTATTTT. As protein: CASSQGTGYRTDTQYF.

The chain couples TRBV6-1 to TRBJ2-1, with 10 bases that match TRBD1. The V gene end was trimmed by 4 bases and the J gene end by 2 bases; junction bases not matched to a gene: 5. Per germline, CDR1 MNHNS and CDR2 SASEGT. The CDR3 has 16 residues. In DNA, the CDR3 is TGTGCCAGCAGTGGGGGACAGGGGAGTACCTACAATGAGCAGTTCTTC. Amino acid sequence: CASSGGQGSTYNEQFF.

In this sample, this clone turned up once. The chain is built from TRBV7-3 and TRBJ1-2; 9 positions agree with TRBD1. CDR3 length: 16 residues. CDR1 and CDR2 from the germline V gene are SGHTA and FQGTGA. V was clipped by 5 bases and J by 4 bases; unmatched bases: 11. CDR3 nucleotide sequence: TGTGCCAGCAGCCCACAATCCGGGACAGGGATCTATGGCTACACCTTC. It yields the protein CASSPQSGTGIYGYTF.

In the case of this clone: Mismatch with germline at one junction end may stem from a read error. This chain joins TRBV10-3 and TRBJ1-1; D call uncertain. This CDR3 comprises 18 residues. CDR1 is ENHRY and CDR2 is SYGVKD in the germline V gene. The CDR3 loop is CATSESRLGGQGNTEAFF. The DNA of the CDR3 is TGTGCCACCAGTGAGTCGAGGTTAGGAGGTCAAGGGAACACTGAAGCTTTCTTT.

The chain has TRBV7-3 and TRBJ2-1, with D uncertain. This CDR3 is 14 amino acids long. V was pared by 4 bases and J by 0 bases, with 7 bases between. CDR1 is SGHTA, CDR2 FQGTGA, per germline. CDR3 sequence (DNA): TGTGCCAGCAGCTCCTCGAGCTCCTACAATGAGCAGTTCTTC. The encoded protein is CASSSSSSYNEQFF. Drawing the rest from reference TRBV7-3 and TRBJ2-1, the complete variable domain is GAGVSQTPSNKVTEKGKYVELRCDPISGHTALYWYRQSLGQGPEFLIYFQGTGAADDSGLPNDRFFAVRPEGSVSTLKIQRTERGDSAVYLCASSSSSSYNEQFFGPGTRLTVL.

The genes are TRBV5-1 and TRBJ2-3; D ambiguous. Trimming shortened V by 0 bases and J by 3 bases, and 8 bases separated the two germline ends. The CDR3 length is 14 residues. CDR1 SGHRS and CDR2 YFSETQ come from the germline V gene. CDR3 DNA: TGCGCCAGCAGCTTGGAATCCGTTACAGATACGCAGTATTTT. Translation gives CASSLESVTDTQYF.

V and J are TRBV30 and TRBJ2-2; 8 nucleotides line up with TRBD2. Germline V CDR1 and CDR2: GTSNPN, SVGIG (reference sequence). J gave up 2 bases and V 0 bases, and 8 bases lay outside the gene matches. This CDR3 has 17 amino acids. CDR3 nucleotides: TGTGCCTGGAGTGTATATCGGACTAGCCGAAACACCGGGGAGCTGTTTTTT. This translates into CAWSVYRTSRNTGELFF.

The rearrangement joins TRBV6-6 to TRBJ2-7; 12 nucleotides line up with TRBD2. In germline, CDR1 is MNHNY, CDR2 SVGAGI (reference sequence). CDR3 length equals 14 residues. J was trimmed by 2 bases and V by 5 bases; bases with no gene match: 1. CDR3 sequence: CASSRTSGTYEQYF. CDR3 bases: TGTGCCAGCAGTCGGACTAGCGGGACCTACGAGCAGTACTTC.

The chain recombines TRBV27 with TRBJ2-5; D is ambiguous. Deletions cut 4 bases from V and 1 base from J, with 7 bases between. This CDR3 comprises 13 residues. Germline V gene data show CDR1 as MNHEY and CDR2 as SMNVEV (reference sequence). This CDR3 is CASSSGTQETQYF. CDR3 bases: TGTGCCAGCAGTTCAGGAACCCAAGAGACCCAGTACTTC.

In its sample, this clone was seen a few times. The chain joins TRBV7-9 to TRBJ2-7, with 9 bases identical to TRBD2. The CDR3 sequence is 15 residues long. V gave up 6 bases and J gave up 3 bases; unmatched junction bases: 9. Germline V gives CDR1 SEHNR, CDR2 FQNEAQ (reference sequence). The chain's CDR3 is CASRAGGPPNYEQYF. The CDR3 DNA reads as TGTGCCAGCAGGGCGGGGGGGCCCCCCAACTACGAGCAGTACTTC.

This rearrangement joins TRBV6-1 to TRBJ2-7; 11 bases map to TRBD2. There are 13 residues in the CDR3. Germline CDR1 is MNHNS and CDR2 is SASEGT. The trim removed 11 bases at V and 1 base at J, leaving 4 bases unmatched. The CDR3 sequence: CAGGTSGSYEQYF. The CDR3 DNA reads as TGTGCCGGAGGGACTAGCGGTTCCTACGAGCAGTACTTC.